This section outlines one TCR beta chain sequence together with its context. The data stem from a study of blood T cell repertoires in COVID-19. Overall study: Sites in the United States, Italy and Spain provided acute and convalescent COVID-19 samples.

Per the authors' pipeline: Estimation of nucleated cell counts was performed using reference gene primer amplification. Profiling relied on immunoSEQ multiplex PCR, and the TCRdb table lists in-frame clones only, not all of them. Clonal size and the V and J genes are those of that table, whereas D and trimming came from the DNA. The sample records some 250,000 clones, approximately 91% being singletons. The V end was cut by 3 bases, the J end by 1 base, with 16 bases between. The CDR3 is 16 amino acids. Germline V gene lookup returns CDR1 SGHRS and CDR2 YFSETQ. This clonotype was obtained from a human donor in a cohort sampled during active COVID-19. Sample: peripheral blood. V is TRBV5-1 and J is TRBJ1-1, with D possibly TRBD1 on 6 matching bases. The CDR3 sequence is CASSWGPGTSNTEAFF. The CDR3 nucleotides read TGCGCCAGCAGCTGGGGCCCTGGGACATCGAACACTGAAGCTTTCTTT.